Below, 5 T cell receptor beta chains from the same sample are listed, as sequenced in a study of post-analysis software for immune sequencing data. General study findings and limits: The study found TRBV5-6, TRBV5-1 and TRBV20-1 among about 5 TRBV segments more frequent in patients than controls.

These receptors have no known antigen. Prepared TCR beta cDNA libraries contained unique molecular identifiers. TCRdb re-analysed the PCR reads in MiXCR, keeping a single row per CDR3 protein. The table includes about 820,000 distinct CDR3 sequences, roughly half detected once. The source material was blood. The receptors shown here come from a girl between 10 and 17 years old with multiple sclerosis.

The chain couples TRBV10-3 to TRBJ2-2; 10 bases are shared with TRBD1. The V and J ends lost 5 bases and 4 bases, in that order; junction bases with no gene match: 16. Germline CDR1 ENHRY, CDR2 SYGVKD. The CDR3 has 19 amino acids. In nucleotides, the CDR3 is TGTGCCATCAGTCATAACCGGGACAGGGGCACCGGGAGCACCGGGGAGCTGTTTTTT. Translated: CAISHNRDRGTGSTGELFF.

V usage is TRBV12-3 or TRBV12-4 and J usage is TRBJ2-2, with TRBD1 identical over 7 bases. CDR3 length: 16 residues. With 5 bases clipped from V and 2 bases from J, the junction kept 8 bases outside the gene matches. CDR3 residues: CASSQGGQSNTGELFF. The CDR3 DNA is TGTGCCAGCAGTCAAGGGGGACAGTCCAACACCGGGGAGCTGTTTTTT.

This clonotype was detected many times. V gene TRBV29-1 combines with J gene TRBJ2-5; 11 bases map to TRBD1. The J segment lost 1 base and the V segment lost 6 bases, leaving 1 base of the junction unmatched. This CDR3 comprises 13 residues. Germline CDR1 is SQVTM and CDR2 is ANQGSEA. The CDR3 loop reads CSVDRGLQETQYF. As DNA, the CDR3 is TGCAGCGTGGACAGGGGGCTCCAAGAGACCCAGTACTTC.

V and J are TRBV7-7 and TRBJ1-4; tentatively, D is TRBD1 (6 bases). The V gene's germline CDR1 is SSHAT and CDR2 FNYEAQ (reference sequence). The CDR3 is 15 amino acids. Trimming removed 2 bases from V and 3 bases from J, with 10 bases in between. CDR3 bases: TGTGCCAGCAGCTTAACGGGGGCGGCTAATGAAAAACTGTTTTTT. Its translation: CASSLTGAANEKLFF.

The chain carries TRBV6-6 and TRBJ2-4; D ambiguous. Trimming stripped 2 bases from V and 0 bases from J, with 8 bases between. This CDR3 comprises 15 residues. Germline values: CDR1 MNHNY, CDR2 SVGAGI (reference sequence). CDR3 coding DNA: TGTGCCAGCAGTTACCAGGAGATAGCCAAAAACATTCAGTACTTC. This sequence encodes CASSYQEIAKNIQYF.